This T cell receptor (beta chain) was sequenced in a study of naive and memory T cell subsets. Ligated cDNA underwent four rounds of PCR with nested alpha and beta constant region primers and SP2. TCRdb passed the 5' RACE reads through MiXCR, listing each CDR3 protein once. The table has roughly 60,000 distinct CDR3 sequences, approximately 8% seen once. Many counts were recorded for this clonotype. The library had UMIs added by 3' ligation of an oligonucleotide to TCR cDNA. Unsorted total RNA, roughly 1 to 1,100 ng, was DNase treated before reverse transcription. V lost 4 bases, J lost 7 bases, and 8 bases lay in between. Germline V gene lookup returns CDR1 SNHLY and CDR2 FYNNEI. The length of the CDR3 is 12 residues.

The clonotype was recovered from a female donor in good health. The chain has TRBV2 and TRBJ2-1, with D hard to call. This CDR3 is CASSVGRNEQFF. The CDR3 nucleotides are TGTGCCAGCAGTGTCGGACGTAATGAGCAGTTCTTC.